One TCR beta chain is described in this entry. Antigen unknown. Each TRB cDNA library was prepared by 5' RACE (with UMI labels). TCRdb reprocessed the 5' RACE reads, with one entry per CDR3 protein and no DNA. This sample's table reports 150,000 to 160,000 distinct CDR3 sequences. The data originate from a study of CXCR3-negative and CXCR3-positive naive CD8 T cells. General study results and limits: In both naive subsets diversity was comparably high, whereas memory CD8+ cells showed much lower diversity. TRB CDR3 hydrophobicity was greater in CXCR3-positive naive cells than in CXCR3-negative naive cells.

Every individual CD8+ T cell subset underwent sorting in triplicate at more than 250,000 cells apiece. The CDR3 runs 14 residues. CDR1 is PRHDT, CDR2 FYEKMQ, per germline (reference sequence). The chain is built from TRBV13 and TRBJ2-7; the TCRdb call, TRBD2, lacks DNA for checking. The sequenced material came from naive CXCR3+ CD8+ T cells from blood. The sample's subset: CD45RO-CCR7+CD27+CD95- naive CD8+ T cells expressing CXCR3 (TNR3+). This clonotype was sampled from a human donor in good health. Some clones in this sample may be carry-over from other donors' samples. CDR3 loop: CASSFQSRAYEQYF.